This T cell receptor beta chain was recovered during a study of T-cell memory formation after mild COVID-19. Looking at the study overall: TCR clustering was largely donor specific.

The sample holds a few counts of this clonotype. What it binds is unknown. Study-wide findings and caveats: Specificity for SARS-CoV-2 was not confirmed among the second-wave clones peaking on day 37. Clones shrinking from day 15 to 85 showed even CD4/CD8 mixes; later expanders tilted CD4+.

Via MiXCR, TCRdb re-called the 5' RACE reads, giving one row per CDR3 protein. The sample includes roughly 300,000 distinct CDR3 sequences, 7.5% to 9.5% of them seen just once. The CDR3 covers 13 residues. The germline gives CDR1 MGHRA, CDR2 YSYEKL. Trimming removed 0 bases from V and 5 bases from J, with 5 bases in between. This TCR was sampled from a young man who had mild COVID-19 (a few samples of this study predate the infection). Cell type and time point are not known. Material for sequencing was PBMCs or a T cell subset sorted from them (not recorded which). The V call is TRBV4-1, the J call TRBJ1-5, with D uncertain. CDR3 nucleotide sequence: TGCGCCAGCAGCCAAGAGAACCATCAGCCCCAGCATTTT. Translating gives CASSQENHQPQHF.